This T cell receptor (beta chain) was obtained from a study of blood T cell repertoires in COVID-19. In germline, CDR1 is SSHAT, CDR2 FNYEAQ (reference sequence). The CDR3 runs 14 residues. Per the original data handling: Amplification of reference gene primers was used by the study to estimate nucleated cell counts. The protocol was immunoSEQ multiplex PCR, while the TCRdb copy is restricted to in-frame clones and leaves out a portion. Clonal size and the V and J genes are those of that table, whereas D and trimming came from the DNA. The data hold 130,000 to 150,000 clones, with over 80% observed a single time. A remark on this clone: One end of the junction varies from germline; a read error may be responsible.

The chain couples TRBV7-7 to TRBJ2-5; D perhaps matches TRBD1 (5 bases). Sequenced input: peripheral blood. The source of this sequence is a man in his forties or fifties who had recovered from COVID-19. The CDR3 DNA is TGTGCTAGCAGCTTCGGCAGGGTAGGGGAGACCCAGTACTTC. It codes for CASSFGRVGETQYF. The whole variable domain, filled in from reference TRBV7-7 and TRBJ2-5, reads GAGVSQSPRYKVTKRGQDVTLRCDPISSHATLYWYQQALGQGPEFLTYFNYEAQPDKSGLPSDRFSAERPEGSISTLTIQRTEQRDSAMYRCASSFGRVGETQYFGPGTRLLVL.